This T cell receptor (beta chain) was recorded in a study of cytomegalovirus exposure and HLA in healthy donors. Remarks on this clone: Antigen: not known.

The PCR contained 60 Vbeta and 13 Jbeta primers. TCRdb's table, derived via immunoSEQ multiplex PCR, lists solely in-frame clones and lacks some. The table shows fewer than 200,000 clones, with around 83% occurring only once. Study-wide results and limits: Being productive about 87% or about 30% of the time was typical of most TCR beta V segments in an earlier analysis.

The TCR comes from a man between 40 and 49 years old in good health and CMV-seropositive. The specimen sequenced was PBMCs.

CDR3: CASSAGSLGNEQFF. The CDR3 bases are TGTGCCAGCAGCGCCGGGAGTCTGGGCAATGAGCAGTTCTTC. The chain has TRBV27 and TRBJ2-1, with D perhaps TRBD2 (6 bases). V was cut by 6 bases and J by 6 bases, with 15 bases left in between. This CDR3 region has 14 residues. Germline CDR1 and CDR2: MNHEY and SMNVEV (reference sequence).